Listed below are T cell receptor beta chains from one sample, sequenced in a study of cytomegalovirus exposure and HLA in healthy donors. Sequencing used immunoSEQ multiplex PCR; TCRdb keeps in-frame clones, though not all of them. Counted here are 150,000 to 200,000 clones, about three quarters occurring once; the ten biggest clones make up around 1.3%. The sequenced sample was PBMCs. All receptors come from a woman aged 25 to 39 in good health and CMV-seronegative. Both conserved end residues are part of each CDR3. A D gene is named only where the DNA matches it firmly. Size is omitted from some rows. Given values are once, few, many or a class for expanded clones.

d_gene: TRBD2
v_gene: TRBV5-1
abundance: NA
j_gene: TRBJ2-5
CDR3aa: CASSFGRGAFRETQYF
CDR3nt: TGCGCCAGCAGCTTTGGGCGGGGGGCTTTTCGGGAGACCCAGTACTTC

d_gene: TRBD2
v_gene: TRBV19
abundance: NA
j_gene: TRBJ2-3
CDR3aa: CASRVTSAFTDTQYF
CDR3nt: TGTGCCAGTAGAGTGACTAGCGCGTTCACAGATACGCAGTATTTT

d_gene: NA
v_gene: TRBV28
abundance: NA
j_gene: TRBJ1-1
CDR3aa: CASSFQDRLNTEAFF
CDR3nt: TGTGCCAGCAGTTTCCAGGACAGATTGAACACTGAAGCTTTCTTT

d_gene: NA
v_gene: TRBV7-8
abundance: few
j_gene: TRBJ2-7
CDR3aa: CASREGPAYEQYF
CDR3nt: TGTGCCAGCAGGGAGGGGCCGGCATACGAGCAGTACTTC

d_gene: NA
v_gene: TRBV10-3
abundance: medium-sized
j_gene: TRBJ2-7
CDR3aa: CAIRTRGGPPYFGGQYF
CDR3nt: TGTGCCATCCGGACTCGAGGCGGACCTCCTTATTTTGGAGGGCAGTACTTC

d_gene: TRBD2
v_gene: TRBV7-9
abundance: NA
j_gene: TRBJ2-1
CDR3aa: CASRPGPGTSGVNEQFF
CDR3nt: TGTGCCAGCAGGCCCGGCCCCGGGACTAGCGGGGTTAATGAGCAGTTCTTC

d_gene: TRBD2
v_gene: TRBV6-1
abundance: few
j_gene: TRBJ2-1
CDR3aa: CASSEWYLAGSSYNEQFF
CDR3nt: TGTGCCAGCAGTGAATGGTATTTAGCGGGGAGCTCCTACAATGAGCAGTTCTTC

d_gene: NA
v_gene: TRBV19
abundance: NA
j_gene: TRBJ2-7
CDR3aa: CASSRAGFSYEQYF
CDR3nt: TGTGCCAGTAGTAGGGCAGGTTTCTCCTACGAGCAGTACTTC

d_gene: TRBD2
v_gene: TRBV7-2
abundance: few
j_gene: TRBJ2-2
CDR3aa: CASSLDISGAVNTGELFF
CDR3nt: TGTGCCAGCAGCTTAGATATTAGCGGGGCTGTGAACACCGGGGAGCTGTTTTTT

d_gene: NA
v_gene: TRBV7-6
abundance: NA
j_gene: TRBJ1-1
CDR3aa: CASSNRVGTEAFF
CDR3nt: TGTGCCAGCAGCAACAGGGTAGGCACTGAAGCTTTCTTT

d_gene: NA
v_gene: TRBV7-3
abundance: NA
j_gene: TRBJ1-3
CDR3aa: CASSLTPAGNTIYF
CDR3nt: TGTGCCAGCAGCTTAACCCCTGCTGGAAACACCATATATTTT

d_gene: NA
v_gene: TRBV5-1
abundance: few
j_gene: TRBJ1-1
CDR3aa: CASSLKQGNTEAFF
CDR3nt: TGCGCCAGCAGCTTGAAACAGGGGAACACTGAAGCTTTCTTT

d_gene: NA
v_gene: TRBV21-1
abundance: NA
j_gene: TRBJ2-3
CDR3aa: CASLRDREETDTQYF
CDR3nt: TGTGCCAGCCTCCGAGACAGGGAGGAGACAGATACGCAGTATTTT

d_gene: NA
v_gene: TRBV27
abundance: few
j_gene: TRBJ2-1
CDR3aa: CASSFTGTYYNEQFF
CDR3nt: TGTGCCAGCAGTTTCACCGGGACTTATTACAATGAGCAGTTCTTC

d_gene: TRBD1
v_gene: TRBV18
abundance: NA
j_gene: TRBJ2-7
CDR3aa: CASSEDGQGSYEQYF
CDR3nt: TGTGCCAGCTCAGAGGACGGACAGGGCTCCTACGAGCAGTACTTC

d_gene: NA
v_gene: TRBV30
abundance: few
j_gene: TRBJ1-4
CDR3aa: CAWNVQQVSEKLFF
CDR3nt: TGTGCCTGGAACGTACAGCAAGTTAGTGAAAAACTGTTTTTT

d_gene: NA
v_gene: TRBV11-2
abundance: NA
j_gene: TRBJ2-7
CDR3aa: CASSLGALGNYEQYF
CDR3nt: TGTGCCAGCAGCTTAGGGGCATTGGGCAACTACGAGCAGTACTTC

d_gene: TRBD2
v_gene: TRBV7-6
abundance: NA
j_gene: TRBJ2-6
CDR3aa: CASSLGLAGGTGANVLTF
CDR3nt: TGTGCCAGCAGCTTGGGACTAGCGGGGGGAACTGGGGCCAACGTCCTGACTTTC

d_gene: TRBD2
v_gene: TRBV23-1
abundance: NA
j_gene: TRBJ2-1
CDR3aa: CASSPKSGGQGDNEQFF
CDR3nt: TGCGCCAGCAGCCCAAAGAGCGGGGGCCAAGGTGACAATGAGCAGTTCTTC

d_gene: NA
v_gene: TRBV4-1
abundance: NA
j_gene: TRBJ1-1
CDR3aa: CASSQAPDTEAFF
CDR3nt: TGCGCCAGCAGCCAAGCACCGGACACTGAAGCTTTCTTT

d_gene: TRBD2
v_gene: TRBV4-1
abundance: NA
j_gene: TRBJ2-3
CDR3aa: CASSPRAGTADTQYF
CDR3nt: TGCGCCAGCAGCCCCCGAGCGGGGACGGCAGATACGCAGTATTTT

d_gene: TRBD1
v_gene: TRBV4-1
abundance: NA
j_gene: TRBJ2-7
CDR3aa: CASSQPTGRSYEQYF
CDR3nt: TGCGCCAGCAGCCAACCGACAGGGCGCTCCTACGAGCAGTACTTC

d_gene: TRBD1
v_gene: TRBV5-1
abundance: NA
j_gene: TRBJ1-3
CDR3aa: CASSFSGTGAGNTIYF
CDR3nt: TGCGCCAGCAGCTTCTCCGGGACAGGGGCTGGAAACACCATATATTTT

d_gene: NA
v_gene: TRBV12-5
abundance: NA
j_gene: TRBJ2-3
CDR3aa: CASANSGADTQYF
CDR3nt: TGTGCTAGTGCCAACTCAGGGGCAGATACGCAGTATTTT

d_gene: NA
v_gene: TRBV7-8
abundance: once
j_gene: TRBJ2-7
CDR3aa: CASSLLGSSYEQYF
CDR3nt: TGTGCCAGCAGCTTACTCGGGAGCTCCTACGAGCAGTACTTC

d_gene: NA
v_gene: TRBV7-9
abundance: NA
j_gene: TRBJ2-2
CDR3aa: CASSLTGSGGELFF
CDR3nt: TGTGCCAGCAGCTTAACAGGGAGTGGCGGGGAGCTGTTTTTT